This TCR beta chain came from a study of T cell responses to AZD1222 COVID-19 vaccine. In the case of this clone: The antigen is not known.

The data were produced by immunoSEQ multiplex PCR, yet TCRdb's version contains in-frame clones alone and is incomplete. The sample shows around 84,000 clones, about 86% of them seen only once. Whole-study results and caveats: Spike-specific TCR breadth and depth rose after two AZD1222 doses. The span of vaccine-associated CD4 TCRs extended across spike, with dominance at 160-218 and 743-854. Only 6 or 7 individuals given AZD1222 were seropositive at baseline. Clonal diversity was possibly underestimated, and white British individuals and females predominated among donors.

Trimming pared 4 bases from V and 6 bases from J, leaving 13 bases between. CDR3 length: 13 residues. Sequencing used peripheral blood, obtained on day 0 of MenACWY control vaccination. The genes are TRBV12-3 or TRBV12-4 and TRBJ2-7; D remains unclear. The TCR comes from an adult in good health. CDR3 amino acids: CASSSSGPLEQYF. The CDR3 DNA sequence: TGTGCCAGCAGTTCCTCCGGGCCCCTCGAGCAGTACTTC.